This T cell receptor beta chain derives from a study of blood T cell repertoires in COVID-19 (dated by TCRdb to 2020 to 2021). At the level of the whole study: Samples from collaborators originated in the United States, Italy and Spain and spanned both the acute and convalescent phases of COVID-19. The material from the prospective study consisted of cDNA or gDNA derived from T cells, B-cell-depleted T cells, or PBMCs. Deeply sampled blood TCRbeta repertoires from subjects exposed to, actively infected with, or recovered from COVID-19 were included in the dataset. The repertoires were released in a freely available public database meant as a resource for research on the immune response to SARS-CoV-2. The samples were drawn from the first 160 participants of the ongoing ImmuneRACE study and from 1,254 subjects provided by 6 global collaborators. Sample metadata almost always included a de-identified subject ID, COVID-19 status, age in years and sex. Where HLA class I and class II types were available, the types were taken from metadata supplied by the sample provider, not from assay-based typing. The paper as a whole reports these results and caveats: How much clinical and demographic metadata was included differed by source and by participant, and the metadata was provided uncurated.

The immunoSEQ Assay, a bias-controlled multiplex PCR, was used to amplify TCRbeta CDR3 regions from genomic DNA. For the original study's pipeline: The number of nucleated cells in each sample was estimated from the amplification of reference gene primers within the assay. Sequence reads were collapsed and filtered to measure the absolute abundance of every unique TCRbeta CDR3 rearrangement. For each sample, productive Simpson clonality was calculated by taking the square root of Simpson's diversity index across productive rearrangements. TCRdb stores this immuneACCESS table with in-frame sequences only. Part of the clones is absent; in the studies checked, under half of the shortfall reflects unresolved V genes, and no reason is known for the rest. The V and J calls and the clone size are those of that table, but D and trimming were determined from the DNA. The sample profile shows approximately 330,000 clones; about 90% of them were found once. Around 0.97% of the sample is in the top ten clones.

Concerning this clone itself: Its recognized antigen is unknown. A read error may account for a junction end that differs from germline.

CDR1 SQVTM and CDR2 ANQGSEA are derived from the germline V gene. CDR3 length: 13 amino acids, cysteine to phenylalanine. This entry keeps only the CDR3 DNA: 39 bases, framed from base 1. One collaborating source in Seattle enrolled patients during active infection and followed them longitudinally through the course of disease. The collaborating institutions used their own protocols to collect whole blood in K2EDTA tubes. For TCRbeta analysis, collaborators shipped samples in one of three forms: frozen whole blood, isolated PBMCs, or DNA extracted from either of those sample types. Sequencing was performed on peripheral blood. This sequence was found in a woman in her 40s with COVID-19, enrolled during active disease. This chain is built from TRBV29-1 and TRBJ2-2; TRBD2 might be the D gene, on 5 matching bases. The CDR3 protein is CSVWPGNTGELFF. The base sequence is TGCAGCGTCTGGCCCGGGAACACCGGGGAGCTGTTCTTT.